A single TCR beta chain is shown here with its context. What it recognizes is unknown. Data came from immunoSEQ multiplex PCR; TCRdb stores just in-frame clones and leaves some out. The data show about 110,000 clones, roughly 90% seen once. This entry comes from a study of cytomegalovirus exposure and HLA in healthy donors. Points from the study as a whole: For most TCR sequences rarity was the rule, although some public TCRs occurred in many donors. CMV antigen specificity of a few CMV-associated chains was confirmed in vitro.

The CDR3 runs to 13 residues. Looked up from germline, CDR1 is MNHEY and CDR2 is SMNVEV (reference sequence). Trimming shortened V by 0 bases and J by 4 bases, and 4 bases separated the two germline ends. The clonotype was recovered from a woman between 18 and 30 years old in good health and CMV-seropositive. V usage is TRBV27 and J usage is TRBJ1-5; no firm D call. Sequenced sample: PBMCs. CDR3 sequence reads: CASSLSANQPQHF. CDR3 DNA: TGTGCCAGCAGTTTATCGGCTAATCAGCCCCAGCATTTT.